This is a list of T cell receptor beta chains from one sample in a study of CD8 T cells in ankylosing spondylitis. TCRdb independently ran MiXCR on the 5' RACE reads; one entry per CDR3 protein. The data show about 130,000 distinct CDR3 sequences, roughly 13% seen once. The specimen sequenced was blood, either unsorted or a sorted T cell fraction (not recorded which). Receptor source: a female donor with ankylosing spondylitis or in good health (not recorded which). Each CDR3 is given with its conserved first and last residue. The D gene is left open where the match is weak. Clone size, where shown, is once, few, many, or a class for clones that have expanded.

D gene,V gene,clone size,J gene,CDR3 DNA,CDR3 protein
-,TRBV27,few,TRBJ2-2,TGTGCCAGCAGTTTAAGGGGTGGGGCAGAGAGGACCGGGGAGCTGTTTTTT,CASSLRGGAERTGELFF
-,TRBV6-4,-,TRBJ2-3,TGTGCCAGCCCCGGGGAGCTCTTTACGTATACGCAGTATTTT,CASPGELFTYTQYF
TRBD1,TRBV9,few,TRBJ1-1,TGTGCCAGCAGCGCTTTACAGGGGGCAGAAGCTTTCTTT,CASSALQGAEAFF
-,TRBV18,-,TRBJ2-1,TGTGCCAGCTCGCGGGCGCGGTTCAATGAGCAGTTCTTC,CASSRARFNEQFF
-,TRBV12-3/TRBV12-4,few,TRBJ1-1,TGTGCCAGCACGCCCTCAGGAAATCCTGAAGCTTTCTTT,CASTPSGNPEAFF
-,TRBV20-1,-,TRBJ2-3,TGCAGTGCTCGTCTTAGCGCCGGCACAGATACGCAGTATTTT,CSARLSAGTDTQYF
-,TRBV4-1,-,TRBJ1-2,TGCGCCAGCAGCCAACCGCAGGGGAGGGGCTACACCTTC,CASSQPQGRGYTF
-,TRBV6-5,many,TRBJ2-3,TGTGCCAGCAGTTACTCGAATGGACCCCAAAGCACAGATACGCAGTATTTT,CASSYSNGPQSTDTQYF
-,TRBV20-1,-,TRBJ1-5,TGCAGTGCTAGTCCTCAGGGTAGTAGGAATCAGCCCCAGCATTTT,CSASPQGSRNQPQHF
-,TRBV7-9,many,TRBJ2-3,TGTGCCGGCACAGATACGCAGTATTTT,CAGTDTQYF
-,TRBV11-2,many,TRBJ2-7,TGTGCCAGCAGCCCGACTAGGACATACGAGCAGTACTTC,CASSPTRTYEQYF
-,TRBV11-3,few,TRBJ2-3,TGTGCCAGCAGCTTTGGCGGGGGCGGATCAGATACGCAGTATTTT,CASSFGGGGSDTQYF
TRBD1,TRBV12-3/TRBV12-4,-,TRBJ1-3,TGTGCCAGCAGTCCGGGGACAGGGGGCGGAAGCTCTGGAAACACCATATATTTT,CASSPGTGGGSSGNTIYF
-,TRBV24-1,few,TRBJ2-3,TGTGCCACCAGTGAGAACAGGGCAGATACGCAGTATTTT,CATSENRADTQYF
TRBD2,TRBV27,-,TRBJ2-2,TGTGCCAGCAGTCCCAAGAGCGGGGGCGTCACCGGGGAGCTGTTTTTT,CASSPKSGGVTGELFF
-,TRBV12-3/TRBV12-4,many,TRBJ2-3,TGTGCCAGCAGTTTCAGGGTAACTAGCACAGATACGCAGTATTTT,CASSFRVTSTDTQYF
TRBD1,TRBV5-1,-,TRBJ2-7,TGCGCCAGCAGCCAGACAGGGGTCTACGAACAGTACTTC,CASSQTGVYEQYF
TRBD2,TRBV20-1,-,TRBJ2-3,TGCAGTGTTGCACTAGCGGGGGGGGCTTATCTCCTCACAGATACGCAGTATTTT,CSVALAGGAYLLTDTQYF
TRBD1,TRBV5-1,many,TRBJ2-1,TGCGCCAGCAGCGACAGGGGGGGACCCTACAATGAGCAGTTCTTC,CASSDRGGPYNEQFF
-,TRBV7-9,few,TRBJ1-2,TGTGCCAGCAGCCCGAGCTCCACATTCAACTATGGCTACACCTTC,CASSPSSTFNYGYTF
-,TRBV30,-,TRBJ2-5,TGTGCCACCGACGAAAGACAAGAGACCCAGTACTTC,CATDERQETQYF
TRBD2,TRBV14,-,TRBJ2-3,TGTGCCAGCAGCCCTCGACTAGCGGGGGCAGATACGCGGTATTTT,CASSPRLAGADTRYF
-,TRBV12-3/TRBV12-4,many,TRBJ1-5,TGTGCCAGCAGTTCCGTGTATAGCAATCAGCCCCAGCATTTT,CASSSVYSNQPQHF
TRBD2,TRBV2,-,TRBJ2-3,TGTGCCAGCAGGGGGAGCGGGAGGGCCACAGATACGCAGTATTTT,CASRGSGRATDTQYF
-,TRBV18,few,TRBJ1-5,TGTGCCAGCTCACCAGGGCAGGGAGGTCAGCCCCAGCATTTT,CASSPGQGGQPQHF
-,TRBV5-1,-,TRBJ2-3,TGCGCCAGCAGCTTGAGGGGGGGTCCGGCAGATACGCAGTATTTT,CASSLRGGPADTQYF
TRBD2,TRBV28,-,TRBJ2-3,TGTGCCAGTCTTTCTCGGGGGGGCACAGATACGCAGTATTTT,CASLSRGGTDTQYF
TRBD2,TRBV20-1,many,TRBJ2-3,TGCAGTGCCTCGACTAGCGGGGGCACAGATACGCAGTATTTT,CSASTSGGTDTQYF
TRBD1,TRBV7-2,many,TRBJ2-5,TGTGCCAGCAGCTTAAATATGGGACAGGGGCAGGAGACCCAGTACTTC,CASSLNMGQGQETQYF
TRBD2,TRBV20-1,-,TRBJ2-3,TGCAGTGCACCACGGACTAGCGGGGCCGGAGATACGCAGTATTTT,CSAPRTSGAGDTQYF
-,TRBV7-9,many,TRBJ1-2,TGTGCCAGCAGCTTTTATTTACAGGGAGACACCTTC,CASSFYLQGDTF
-,TRBV7-3,-,TRBJ2-3,TGTGCCAGCAGCTTAGGGCCTAGGAGCACAGATACGCAGTATTTC,CASSLGPRSTDTQYF
-,TRBV9,-,TRBJ2-5,TGTGCCAGCAGCGTAAGTCCCAAAGAGACCCAGTACTTC,CASSVSPKETQYF
-,TRBV7-9,few,TRBJ1-1,TGTGCCAGCAGCAACGGGAACATGAACACTGAAGCTTTCTTT,CASSNGNMNTEAFF
-,TRBV10-3,few,TRBJ2-1,TGTGCCATCAGTGGAGACGACAATGAGCAGTTCTTC,CAISGDDNEQFF
-,TRBV19,-,TRBJ1-4,TGTGCCAGTAGGGGCAGGGGATCTGAAAAACTGTTTTTT,CASRGRGSEKLFF
-,TRBV7-9,once,TRBJ2-2,TGTTCCAGCAGCTTAGGGATTACGGGACAACTTGCCGGGGAGCTGTTTTTT,CSSSLGITGQLAGELFF
TRBD1,TRBV3-1,few,TRBJ1-6,TGTGCCAGCAGTCCTCGGGCTCGACAGGGAACAACCGAGGATTCACCCCTCCACTTT,CASSPRARQGTTEDSPLHF
-,TRBV11-2,many,TRBJ1-2,TGTGCCAGCAGCTTAGAGGGGGCCGTCAACTATGGCTACACCTTC,CASSLEGAVNYGYTF
-,TRBV14,-,TRBJ2-7,TGTGCCAGCAGCCAGGGGCACGAGCAGTACTTC,CASSQGHEQYF
-,TRBV2,-,TRBJ2-7,TGTGCCAGCAGTGTGGCCTACGAGCAGTACTTC,CASSVAYEQYF
-,TRBV5-1,-,TRBJ2-2,TGCGCCAGCAGCTCCCGGGACCAGCAGAACACCGGGGAGCTGTTTTTT,CASSSRDQQNTGELFF
TRBD1,TRBV29-1,few,TRBJ2-7,TGCAGCGTCGCCGGGACAGGACTTTACGAGCAGTACTTC,CSVAGTGLYEQYF
-,TRBV20-1,many,TRBJ2-7,TGCAGTGCTAAAAACCGGGACTTTTACGAGCAGTACTTC,CSAKNRDFYEQYF
-,TRBV5-5,-,TRBJ2-3,TGTGCCAGCAGCTTGGCGCCAGGAGGTATCGGAGATACGCAGTATTTT,CASSLAPGGIGDTQYF
TRBD2,TRBV10-3,-,TRBJ2-3,TGTGCCATCAGTGGGCGGGAGGGCCGACGGGATACGCAGTATTTT,CAISGREGRRDTQYF
-,TRBV20-1,many,TRBJ2-1,TGCAGTGCTAATTCAGGGGCCCACAATGAGCAGTTCTTC,CSANSGAHNEQFF
TRBD1,TRBV27,few,TRBJ1-6,TGTGCCAGTCAAGCGACAGGGTATAATTCACCCCTCCACTTT,CASQATGYNSPLHF
-,TRBV7-9,many,TRBJ2-7,TGTGCCAGCAGCTTTGAGGACGCCTCCCTCTACGAGCAGTACTTC,CASSFEDASLYEQYF
-,TRBV18,few,TRBJ2-7,TGTGCCAGCTCACCATCGGACAGCTACGAGCAGTACTTC,CASSPSDSYEQYF
-,TRBV14,few,TRBJ1-5,TGTGCCAGCAGCCAGGAAGACCTTAGCAATCAGCCCCAGCATTTT,CASSQEDLSNQPQHF
-,TRBV24-1,-,TRBJ2-2,TGTGCCACCAGTGATCCCCGAAGGGGTGACACCGGGGCGCTGTTTTTT,CATSDPRRGDTGALFF
TRBD1,TRBV20-1,many,TRBJ1-1,TGCAGTCTGCAGGGGGCAATGGTAGGAGGCACTGAAGCTTTCTTT,CSLQGAMVGGTEAFF
TRBD1,TRBV25-1,-,TRBJ2-1,TGTGCCAGCAGCGACCCCAACCGCGGGACAGGGTGGAATGAGCAGTTCTTC,CASSDPNRGTGWNEQFF
TRBD2,TRBV6-2/TRBV6-3,-,TRBJ2-5,TGTGCCAGCAGTTACTCGCGGGGGGCCGTAAAGACCCAGTACTTC,CASSYSRGAVKTQYF
-,TRBV7-9,-,TRBJ1-1,TGTGCCAGCAGCCCAACCGACACTTATGAAGCTTTCTTT,CASSPTDTYEAFF
TRBD1,TRBV6-1,-,TRBJ2-7,TGTGCCAGCAGTGGGGGACAGGGTTCCTTCTACGAGCAGTACTTC,CASSGGQGSFYEQYF